This T cell receptor (beta chain) is from a study of blood T cell repertoires in COVID-19. Study as a whole: Samples representing acute and convalescent COVID-19 were sourced from the United States, Italy and Spain.

Assay used: immunoSEQ multiplex PCR; TCRdb lists only in-frame clones, some missing. Here the sample spans about 200,000 clones, approximately 80% being singletons. The source of this sequence is a man aged 35 to 55 with acute or convalescent COVID-19. Source material: peripheral blood.

CDR3 sequence reads: CASSGDAYNEQFF. In nucleotides, the CDR3 is TGTGCCAGCAGCGGGGATGCCTACAATGAGCAGTTCTTC. The chain links TRBV2 to TRBJ2-1; weak D call: TRBD2 (5 bases). CDR1 and CDR2 from the germline V gene are SNHLY and FYNNEI. The CDR3 contains 13 residues. V lost 6 bases to trimming and J lost 2 bases, with 8 bases between them.